This passage covers 5 T cell receptor beta chains from one sample sequenced in a study of T cells after yellow fever vaccination (dated by TCRdb to between 2018 and 2021). The method behind the library was 5' RACE. This sample was sequenced with an Illumina HiSeq 2500. In-frame beta chains were kept once TCRdb had trimmed the public reads at Q25 with fastp and called clones with MiXCR. Under each unique CDR3 protein, matching rows form one entry showing the most common genes and DNA. Across this sample there are some 560,000 distinct CDR3 sequences, with under 25% seen only once. Roughly an eighth of the sample is taken by the ten largest. The treatment or condition label, read with the paper, signifies: live attenuated yellow fever vaccine strain. Sequencing was performed on PBMCs, taken 15 days after the yellow fever booster vaccination. The origin of the receptors is a man aged 25 to 40 who received the YFV17D yellow fever vaccine.

This rearrangement joins TRBV18 to TRBJ2-1; 10 bases are shared with TRBD1. This CDR3 has 15 amino acids. The J segment lost 10 bases and the V segment lost 5 bases, leaving 11 bases of the junction unmatched. In germline, CDR1 is KGHSH, CDR2 LQKENI. The DNA for the CDR3 is TGTGCCAGCTCAACCGGGACAGGGGAGCGATGGGAGCAGTTCTTC. This translates into CASSTGTGERWEQFF. The full variable domain, rest sourced from reference TRBV18 and TRBJ2-1, is NAGVMQNPRHLVRRRGQEARLRCSPMKGHSHVYWYRQLPEEGLKFMVYLQKENIIDESGMPKERFSAEFPKEGPSILRIQQVVRGDSAAYFCASSTGTGERWEQFFGPGTRLTVL.

The chain combines TRBV19 with TRBJ2-7, with D unresolved. The CDR3 spans 15 residues. Germline V gene sequence: CDR1 LNHDA, CDR2 SQIVND (reference sequence). The V end lost 5 bases, the J end lost 3 bases, and 17 bases lay between the germline ends. The CDR3 sequence: CASSLRPEANYEQYF. In DNA, the CDR3 is TGTGCCAGTAGTCTCCGACCGGAAGCTAACTACGAGCAGTACTTC.

This sequence joins TRBV19 and TRBJ2-1; 11 bases agree with TRBD1. The CDR3 runs to 14 residues. V was pared by 7 bases and J by 7 bases, with 6 bases of the junction left unmatched. Germline CDR1 reads LNHDA; CDR2 reads SQIVND (reference sequence). This CDR3 reads CASKRDRGSNEQFF. CDR3 coding DNA: TGTGCCAGTAAAAGGGACAGGGGGTCGAATGAGCAGTTCTTC.

This clonotype was observed a handful of times. The chain recombines TRBV12-5 with TRBJ2-5; the match to TRBD2 covers 9 bases. This CDR3 comprises 15 residues. V was pared by 2 bases and J by 2 bases, with 3 bases of the junction left unmatched. Germline CDR1 is LGHNT and CDR2 is FRNRAP. The CDR3 loop reads CASGLSLAGQETQYF. The CDR3 DNA follows: TGTGCTAGTGGTTTGTCGCTAGCGGGACAAGAGACCCAGTACTTC.

This clonotype was observed a few times. The chain has TRBV7-3 and TRBJ2-7; TRBD2 aligns across 8 bases. J gave up 5 bases and V 0 bases, and 6 bases lay outside the gene matches. The CDR3 runs to 15 residues. Per germline, CDR1 SGHTA and CDR2 FQGTGA. The CDR3 here is CASSLTRTSRHEQYF. The CDR3 DNA reads as TGTGCCAGCAGCTTAACGCGGACTAGCCGACACGAGCAGTACTTC.